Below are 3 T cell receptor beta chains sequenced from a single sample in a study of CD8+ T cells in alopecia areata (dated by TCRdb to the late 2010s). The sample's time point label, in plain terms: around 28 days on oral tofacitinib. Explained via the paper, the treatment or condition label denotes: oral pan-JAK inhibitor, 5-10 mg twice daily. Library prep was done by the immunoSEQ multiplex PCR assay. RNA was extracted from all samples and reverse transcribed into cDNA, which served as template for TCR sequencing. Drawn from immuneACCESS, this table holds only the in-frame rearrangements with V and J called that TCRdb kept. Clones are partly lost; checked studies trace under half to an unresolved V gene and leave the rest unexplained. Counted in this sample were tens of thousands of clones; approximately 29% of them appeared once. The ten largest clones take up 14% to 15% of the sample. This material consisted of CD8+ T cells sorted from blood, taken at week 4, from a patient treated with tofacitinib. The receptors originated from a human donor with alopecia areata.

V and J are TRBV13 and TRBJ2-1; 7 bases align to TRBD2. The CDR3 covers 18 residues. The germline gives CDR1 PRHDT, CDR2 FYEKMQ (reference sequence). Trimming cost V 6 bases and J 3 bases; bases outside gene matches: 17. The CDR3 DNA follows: TGTGCCAGCAGTTCCGACAGAGAGAGGGCGGGAGTCTACAATGAGCAGTTCTTC. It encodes CASSSDRERAGVYNEQFF.

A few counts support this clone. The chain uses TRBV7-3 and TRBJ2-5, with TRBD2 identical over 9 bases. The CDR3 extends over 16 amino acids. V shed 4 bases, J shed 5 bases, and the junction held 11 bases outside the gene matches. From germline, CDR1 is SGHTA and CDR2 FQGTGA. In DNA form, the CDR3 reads TGTGCCAGCAGCTACCAGCGGGAGGAGGGTAGGGAGACCCAGTACTTC. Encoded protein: CASSYQREEGRETQYF.

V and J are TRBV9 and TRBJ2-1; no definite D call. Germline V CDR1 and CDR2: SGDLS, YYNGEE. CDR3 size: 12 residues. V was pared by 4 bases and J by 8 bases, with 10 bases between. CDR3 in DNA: TGTGCCAGCAGCTTCCTAGGTGATGAGCAGTTCTTC. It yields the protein CASSFLGDEQFF.